This TCR beta chain appears in the sequencing data of a study of long-term antiretroviral therapy in people with HIV. Trimming stripped 4 bases from V and 7 bases from J, with 17 bases between. The CDR3 extends over 14 amino acids. The germline gives CDR1 SEHNR, CDR2 FQNEAQ (reference sequence). Running of the v3.0 immunoSEQ assay took place at survey level. Each sample had sequencing targeting about 35,000-50,000 T-cell genomes. Measured with immunoSEQ multiplex PCR; TCRdb has only the in-frame clones, and not every one. The table has tens of thousands of clones, 75% to 95% seen once. The sequence was obtained from a woman aged 35 to 49 with HIV. The specimen comprised unsorted PBMCs, sampled 5 to 5.5 years after starting antiretroviral therapy. V gene TRBV7-9 combines with J gene TRBJ2-7; no clear D gene. The CDR3 DNA reads TGTGCCAGCAGCTGGGCAGGTCCGGTGGGGGAGCAGTACTTC. It is translated as CASSWAGPVGEQYF.